Here is one T cell receptor beta chain with its context. The antigen remains undetermined. The gene names here belong to mouse. The CDR3 end is not reached by the read, which stops 1 residue before it; the germline J gene fills it in. These data originate in a study of tissue T cells after allogeneic stem cell transplantation. The germline V gene encodes CDR1 KGHPV and CDR2 FQNQEV (reference sequence). The CDR3 has 12 residues. V gave up 3 bases and J gave up 0 bases, with 2 bases separating them. The time point is: mouse harvest day 14 after allogeneic transplant. Tail vein injection delivered 10^7 T-cell-depleted bone marrow cells and 10^6 splenic CD5+ T cells. Tissues came from B6→BALB/c major-mismatch GVHD mice at day 7 or 14. Findings and limits, study-wide: Only a limited share of tissue TCRs appeared in blood or spleen. Within patients, tissue anatomy strongly shaped TCR repertoire composition.

CDR3 sequences, V/J genes, frequencies and template counts came from survey-depth TCRbeta sequencing. Profiling relied on immunoSEQ multiplex PCR, and the TCRdb table lists in-frame clones only, not all of them. The repertoire has approximately 4,900 clones, 45% of them found once; the top ten carry about 20%. This receptor was identified in a female BALB/c mouse given C57BL/6 T cells with graft-versus-host disease after an allogeneic hematopoietic cell transplant. This chain joins TRBV26 and TRBJ1-2; D unresolved. The sequenced material came from gut tissue. The CDR3 region is CASSLSNSDYTF. The sequenced part of the CDR3 DNA is TGTGCCAGCAGTCTATCAAACTCCGACTACACC.